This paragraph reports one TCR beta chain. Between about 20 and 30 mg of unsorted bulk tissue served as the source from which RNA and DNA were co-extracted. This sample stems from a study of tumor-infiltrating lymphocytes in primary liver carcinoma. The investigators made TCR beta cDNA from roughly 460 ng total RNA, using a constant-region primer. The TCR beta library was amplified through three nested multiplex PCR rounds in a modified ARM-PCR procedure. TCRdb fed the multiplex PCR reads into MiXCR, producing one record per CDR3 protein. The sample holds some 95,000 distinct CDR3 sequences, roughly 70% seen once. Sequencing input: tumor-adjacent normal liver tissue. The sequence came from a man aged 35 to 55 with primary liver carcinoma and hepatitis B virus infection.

CDR3 region: CASARFWAGAVGLAENEQFF. The DNA of the CDR3 is TGCGCCAGCGCCCGGTTCTGGGCAGGGGCGGTAGGACTAGCGGAAAATGAGCAGTTCTTC. This rearrangement joins TRBV4-1 to TRBJ2-1; TRBD2 agrees at 10 bases. V trimming: 8 bases; J trimming: 7 bases; junction bases outside the gene matches: 26. This CDR3 has 20 residues. CDR1 MGHRA and CDR2 YSYEKL come from the germline V gene.